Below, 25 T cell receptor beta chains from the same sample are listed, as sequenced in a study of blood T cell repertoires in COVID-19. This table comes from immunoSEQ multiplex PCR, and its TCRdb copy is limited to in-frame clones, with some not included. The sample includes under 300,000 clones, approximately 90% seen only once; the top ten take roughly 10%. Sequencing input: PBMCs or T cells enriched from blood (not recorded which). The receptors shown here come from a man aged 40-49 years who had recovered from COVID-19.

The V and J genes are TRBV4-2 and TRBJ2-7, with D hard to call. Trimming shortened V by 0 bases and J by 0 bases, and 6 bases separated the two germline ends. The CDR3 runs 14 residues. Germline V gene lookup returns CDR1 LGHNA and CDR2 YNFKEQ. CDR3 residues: CASSQDLSSYEQYF. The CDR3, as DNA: TGTGCCAGCAGCCAAGATCTCAGCTCCTACGAGCAGTACTTC.

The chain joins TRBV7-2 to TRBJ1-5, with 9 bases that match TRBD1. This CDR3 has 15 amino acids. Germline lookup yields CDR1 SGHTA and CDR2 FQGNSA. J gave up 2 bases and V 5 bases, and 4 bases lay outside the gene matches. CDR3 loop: CASSKRTGGNQPQHF. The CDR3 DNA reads TGTGCCAGCAGCAAACGGACAGGGGGCAATCAGCCCCAGCATTTT.

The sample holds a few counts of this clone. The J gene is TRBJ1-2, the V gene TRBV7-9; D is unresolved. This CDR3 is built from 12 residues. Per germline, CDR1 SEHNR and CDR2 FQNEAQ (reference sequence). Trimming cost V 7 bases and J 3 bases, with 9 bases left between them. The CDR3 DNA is TGTGCCAGCATTGGGAGGTACTATGGCTACACCTTC. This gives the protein CASIGRYYGYTF.

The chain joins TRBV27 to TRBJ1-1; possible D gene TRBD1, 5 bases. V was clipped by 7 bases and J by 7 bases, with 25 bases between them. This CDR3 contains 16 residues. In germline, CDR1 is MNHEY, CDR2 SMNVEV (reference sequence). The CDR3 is CASKRPPNRGVGEAFF. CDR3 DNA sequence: TGTGCCAGCAAAAGACCCCCGAATAGGGGTGTTGGTGAAGCTTTCTTT.

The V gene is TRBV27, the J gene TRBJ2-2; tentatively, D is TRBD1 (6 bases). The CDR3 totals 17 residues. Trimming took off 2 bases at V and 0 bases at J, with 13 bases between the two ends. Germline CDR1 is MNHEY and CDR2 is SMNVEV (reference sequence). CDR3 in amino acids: CASSLIVGAPNTGELFF. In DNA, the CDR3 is TGTGCCAGCAGTTTAATCGTGGGGGCCCCGAACACCGGGGAGCTGTTTTTT.

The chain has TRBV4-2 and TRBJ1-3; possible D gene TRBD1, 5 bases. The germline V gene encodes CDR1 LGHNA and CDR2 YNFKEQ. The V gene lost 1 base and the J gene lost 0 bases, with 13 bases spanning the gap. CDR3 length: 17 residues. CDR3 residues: CASSQGAVRDSGNTIYF. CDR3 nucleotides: TGTGCCAGCAGCCAAGGGGCGGTCAGGGACTCTGGAAACACCATATATTTT.

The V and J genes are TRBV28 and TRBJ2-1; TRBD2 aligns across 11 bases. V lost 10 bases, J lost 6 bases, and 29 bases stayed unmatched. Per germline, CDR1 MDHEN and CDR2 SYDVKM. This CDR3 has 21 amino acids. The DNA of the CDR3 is TGTGCCACCGACGGAAAACTAGCGGGAGTCTTGAGTGTGAAGGTTAGCAATGAGCAGTTCTTC. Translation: CATDGKLAGVLSVKVSNEQFF.

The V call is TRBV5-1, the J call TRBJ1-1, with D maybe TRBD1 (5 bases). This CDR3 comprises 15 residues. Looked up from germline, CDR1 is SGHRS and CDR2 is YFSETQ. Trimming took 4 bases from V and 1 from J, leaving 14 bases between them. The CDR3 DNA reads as TGCGCCAGCAGCGTGTGGGGGGAGGGGAACACTGAAGCTTTCTTT. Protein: CASSVWGEGNTEAFF.

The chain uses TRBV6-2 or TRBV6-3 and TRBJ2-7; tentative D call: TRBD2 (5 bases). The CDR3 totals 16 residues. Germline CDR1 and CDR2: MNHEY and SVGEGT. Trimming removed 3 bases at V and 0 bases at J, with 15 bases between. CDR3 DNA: TGTGCCAGCAGTTATTCATTTGGACTGTCCTCCTACGAGCAGTACTTC. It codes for CASSYSFGLSSYEQYF.

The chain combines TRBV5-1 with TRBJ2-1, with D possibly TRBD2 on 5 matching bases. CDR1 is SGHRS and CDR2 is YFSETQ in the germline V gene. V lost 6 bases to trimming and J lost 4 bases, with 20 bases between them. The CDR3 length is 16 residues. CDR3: CASKEFGREGYNEQFF. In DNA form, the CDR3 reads TGCGCCAGCAAGGAGTTTGGTCGAGAGGGATACAATGAGCAGTTCTTC.

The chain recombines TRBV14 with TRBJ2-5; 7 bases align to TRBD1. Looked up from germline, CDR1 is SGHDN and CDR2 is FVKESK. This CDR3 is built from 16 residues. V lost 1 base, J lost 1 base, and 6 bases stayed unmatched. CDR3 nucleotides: TGTGCCAGCAGCCAAGCAGGGACAGTCCTCCAAGAGACCCAGTACTTC. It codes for CASSQAGTVLQETQYF.

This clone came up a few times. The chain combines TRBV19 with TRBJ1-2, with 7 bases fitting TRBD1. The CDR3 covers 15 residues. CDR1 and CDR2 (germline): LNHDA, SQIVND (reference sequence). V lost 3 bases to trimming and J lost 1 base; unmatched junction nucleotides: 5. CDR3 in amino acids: CASSMTQGVNYGYTF. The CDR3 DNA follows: TGTGCCAGTAGTATGACCCAGGGGGTTAACTATGGCTACACCTTC. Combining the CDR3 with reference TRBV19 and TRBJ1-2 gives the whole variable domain DGGITQSPKYLFRKEGQNVTLSCEQNLNHDAMYWYRQDPGQGLRLIYYSQIVNDFQKGDIAEGYSVSREKKESFPLTVTSAQKNPTAFYLCASSMTQGVNYGYTFGSGTRLTVV.

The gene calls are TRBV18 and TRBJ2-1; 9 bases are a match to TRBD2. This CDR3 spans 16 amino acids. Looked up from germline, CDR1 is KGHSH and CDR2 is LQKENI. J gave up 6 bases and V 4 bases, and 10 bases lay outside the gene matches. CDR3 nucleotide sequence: TGTGCCAGCTCACTAGGTGGTAGCGGGAGCCCCAATGAGCAGTTCTTC. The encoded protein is CASSLGGSGSPNEQFF.

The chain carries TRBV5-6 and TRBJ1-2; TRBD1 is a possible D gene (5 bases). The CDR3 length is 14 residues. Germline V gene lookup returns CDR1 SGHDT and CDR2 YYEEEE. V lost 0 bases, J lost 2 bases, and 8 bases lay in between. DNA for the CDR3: TGTGCCAGCAGCTTGGGAGCAGGGAACTATGGCTACACCTTC. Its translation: CASSLGAGNYGYTF.

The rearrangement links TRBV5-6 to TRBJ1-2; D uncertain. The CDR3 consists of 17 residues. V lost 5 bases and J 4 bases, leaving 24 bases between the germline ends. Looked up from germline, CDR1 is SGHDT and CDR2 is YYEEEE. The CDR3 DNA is TGTGCCAGCAGACTTCGTCGGGTAGCATTTTACCTCTATGGCTACACCTTC. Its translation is CASRLRRVAFYLYGYTF.

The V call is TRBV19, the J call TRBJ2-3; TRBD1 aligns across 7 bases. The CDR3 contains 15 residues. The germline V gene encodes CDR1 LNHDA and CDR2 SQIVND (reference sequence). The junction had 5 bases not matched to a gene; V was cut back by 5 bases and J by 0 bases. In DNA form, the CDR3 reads TGTGCCAGTAGTTCGGGACAGTCAAGCACAGATACGCAGTATTTT. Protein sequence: CASSSGQSSTDTQYF.

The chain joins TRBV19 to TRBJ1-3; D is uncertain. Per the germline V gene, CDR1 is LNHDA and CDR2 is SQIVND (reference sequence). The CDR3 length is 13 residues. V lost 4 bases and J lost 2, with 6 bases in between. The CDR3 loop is CASSNSPGNTIYF. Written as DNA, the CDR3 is TGTGCCAGTAGTAACAGTCCTGGAAACACCATATATTTT.

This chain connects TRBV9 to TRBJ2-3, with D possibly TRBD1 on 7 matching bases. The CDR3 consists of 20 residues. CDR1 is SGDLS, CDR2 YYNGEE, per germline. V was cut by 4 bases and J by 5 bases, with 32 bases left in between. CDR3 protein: CASSSSTGYLASAGVDTQYF. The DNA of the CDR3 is TGTGCCAGCAGCTCGTCGACAGGGTACCTTGCTAGCGCAGGGGTAGATACGCAGTATTTT. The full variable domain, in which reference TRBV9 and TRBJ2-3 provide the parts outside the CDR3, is DSGVTQTPKHLITATGQRVTLRCSPRSGDLSVYWYQQSLDQGLQFLIQYYNGEERAKGNILERFSAQQFPDLHSELNLSSLELGDSALYFCASSSSTGYLASAGVDTQYFGPGTRLTVL.

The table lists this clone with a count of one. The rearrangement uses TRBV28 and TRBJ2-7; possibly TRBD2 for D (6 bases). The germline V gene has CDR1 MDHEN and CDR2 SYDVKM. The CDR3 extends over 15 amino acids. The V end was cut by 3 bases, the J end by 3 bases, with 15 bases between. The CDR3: CASSFRASELYEQYF. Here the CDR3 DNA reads TGTGCCAGCAGTTTTCGGGCTAGCGAGCTCTACGAGCAGTACTTC.

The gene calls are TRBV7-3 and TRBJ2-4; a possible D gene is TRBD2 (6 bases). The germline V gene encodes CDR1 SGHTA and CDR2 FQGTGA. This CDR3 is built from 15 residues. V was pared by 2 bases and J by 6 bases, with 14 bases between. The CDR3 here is CASSLGGGMGNIQYF. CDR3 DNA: TGTGCCAGCAGCTTAGGGGGAGGCATGGGAAACATTCAGTACTTC.

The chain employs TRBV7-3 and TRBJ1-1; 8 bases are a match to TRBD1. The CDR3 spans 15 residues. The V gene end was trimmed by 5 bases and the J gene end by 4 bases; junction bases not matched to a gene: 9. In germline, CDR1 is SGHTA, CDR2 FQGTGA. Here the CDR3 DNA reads TGTGCCAGCAGCCCAGGGACAGGCTGGGGCACTGAAGCTTTCTTT. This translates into CASSPGTGWGTEAFF.

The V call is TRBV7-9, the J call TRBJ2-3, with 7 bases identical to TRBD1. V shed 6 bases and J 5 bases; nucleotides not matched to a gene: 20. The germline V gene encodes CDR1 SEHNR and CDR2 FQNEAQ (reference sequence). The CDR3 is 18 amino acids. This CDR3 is CASSRATITGVSGDTQYF. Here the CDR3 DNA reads TGTGCCAGCAGTCGGGCAACGATTACAGGGGTTAGTGGAGATACGCAGTATTTT.

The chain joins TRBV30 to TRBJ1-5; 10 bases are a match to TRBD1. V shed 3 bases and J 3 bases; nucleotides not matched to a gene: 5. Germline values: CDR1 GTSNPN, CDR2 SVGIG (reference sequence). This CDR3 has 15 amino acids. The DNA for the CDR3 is TGTGCCTGGAGAGGACAGGGGGGGCTCAATCAGCCCCAGCATTTT. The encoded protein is CAWRGQGGLNQPQHF.

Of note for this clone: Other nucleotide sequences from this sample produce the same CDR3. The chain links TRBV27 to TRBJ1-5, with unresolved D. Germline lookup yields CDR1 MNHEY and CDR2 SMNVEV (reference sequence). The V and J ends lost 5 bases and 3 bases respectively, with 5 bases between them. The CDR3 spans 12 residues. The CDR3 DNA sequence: TGTGCCAGCAGTCCACTCAATCAGCCCCAGCATTTT. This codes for CASSPLNQPQHF.

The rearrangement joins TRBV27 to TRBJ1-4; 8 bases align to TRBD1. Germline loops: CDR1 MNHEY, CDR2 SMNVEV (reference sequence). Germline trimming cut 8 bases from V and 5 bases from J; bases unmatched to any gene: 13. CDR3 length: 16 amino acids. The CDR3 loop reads CASSRLTGQGNEKLFF. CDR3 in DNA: TGTGCCAGCTCCAGACTGACCGGACAGGGAAATGAAAAACTGTTTTTT.